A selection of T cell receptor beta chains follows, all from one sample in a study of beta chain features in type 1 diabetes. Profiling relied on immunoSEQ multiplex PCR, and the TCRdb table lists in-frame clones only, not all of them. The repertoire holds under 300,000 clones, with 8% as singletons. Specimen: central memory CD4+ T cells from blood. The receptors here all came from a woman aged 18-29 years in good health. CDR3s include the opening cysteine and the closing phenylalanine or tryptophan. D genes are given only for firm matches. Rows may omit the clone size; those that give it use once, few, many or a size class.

CDR3: CATSRFGSWGETQYF; DNA: TGTGCCACCAGCAGATTCGGGTCTTGGGGGGAGACCCAGTACTTC; size: few; D: -; V: TRBV15; J: TRBJ2-5
CDR3: CASTQSPSDTQYF; DNA: TGTGCCAGCACTCAATCCCCTTCAGATACGCAGTATTTT; size: -; D: -; V: TRBV7-9; J: TRBJ2-3
CDR3: CAARTGQYGANVLTF; DNA: TGCGCCGCACGGACAGGGCAATATGGGGCCAACGTCCTGACTTTC; size: many; D: TRBD1; V: TRBV23-1; J: TRBJ2-6
CDR3: CAFRGELWERFLDGYTF; DNA: TGTGCCTTCCGGGGGGAGTTGTGGGAGAGGTTTCTCGATGGCTACACCTTC; size: -; D: -; V: TRBV30; J: TRBJ1-2
CDR3: CASSIWAETYNEQFF; DNA: TGTGCCAGTAGTATCTGGGCGGAGACTTACAATGAGCAGTTCTTC; size: -; D: -; V: TRBV19; J: TRBJ2-1
CDR3: CASRTGQGYNEQFF; DNA: TGCGCCAGCAGGACGGGACAGGGGTACAATGAGCAGTTCTTC; size: -; D: TRBD1; V: TRBV5-1; J: TRBJ2-1
CDR3: CASSLTGIPFF; DNA: TGTGCCAGCAGCTTGACAGGGATCCCATTCTTC; size: few; D: TRBD1; V: TRBV10-3; J: TRBJ2-1
CDR3: CATSSGQGVGNQPQHF; DNA: TGTGCCACCAGCAGTGGACAGGGAGTGGGCAATCAGCCCCAGCATTTT; size: -; D: TRBD1; V: TRBV15; J: TRBJ1-5
CDR3: CASSLAGNTGELFF; DNA: TGTGCCAGCAGCTTAGCGGGGAACACCGGGGAGCTGTTTTTT; size: -; D: -; V: TRBV7-3; J: TRBJ2-2
CDR3: CASSPRTGKSPLHF; DNA: TGTGCCAGCAGTCCCCGGACAGGGAAATCACCCCTCCACTTT; size: many; D: TRBD1; V: TRBV28; J: TRBJ1-6
CDR3: CASSRNGGYPPQHF; DNA: TGTGCCAGTAGCCGGAATGGGGGTTATCCGCCCCAGCATTTT; size: few; D: -; V: TRBV19; J: TRBJ1-5
CDR3: CASSSGPIKYF; DNA: TGTGCCAGCAGCTCTGGGCCGATAAAGTACTTC; size: few; D: -; V: TRBV14; J: TRBJ2-7
CDR3: CASSFLRTEQSRNTEAFF; DNA: TGTGCCAGCTCGTTCTTGAGGACAGAACAGAGCAGGAACACTGAAGCTTTCTTT; size: many; D: -; V: TRBV18; J: TRBJ1-1
CDR3: CASSLDPRGTDTQYF; DNA: TGTGCCAGCAGCTTAGATCCCAGGGGTACAGATACGCAGTATTTT; size: -; D: -; V: TRBV7-3; J: TRBJ2-3
CDR3: CASSLGGQGRHEQYF; DNA: TGTGCCAGCAGCTTAGGCGGCCAAGGGCGGCACGAGCAGTACTTC; size: few; D: -; V: TRBV7-9; J: TRBJ2-7
CDR3: CASSPGQGKIDEQFF; DNA: TGTGCCAGCAGTCCGGGACAGGGTAAGATCGATGAGCAGTTCTTC; size: many; D: TRBD1; V: TRBV6-5; J: TRBJ2-1
CDR3: CASSLWGAKLFF; DNA: TGTGCCAGCAGCCTCTGGGGAGCGAAGCTGTTTTTT; size: few; D: -; V: TRBV14; J: TRBJ2-2
CDR3: CASSIRSDTQYF; DNA: TGTGCCAGTAGTATCCGGTCAGATACGCAGTATTTT; size: many; D: -; V: TRBV19; J: TRBJ2-3
CDR3: CASSEQGAGNQPQHF; DNA: TGTGCCAGCTCAGAACAGGGGGCTGGCAATCAGCCCCAGCATTTT; size: few; D: TRBD1; V: TRBV18; J: TRBJ1-5
CDR3: CASSSDISSTDTQYF; DNA: TGTGCCAGCAGCTCCGACATTTCTAGCACAGATACGCAGTATTTT; size: -; D: -; V: TRBV7-3; J: TRBJ2-3
CDR3: CASSNVAVYSGNTIYF; DNA: TGTGCCAGTAGCAACGTGGCGGTGTACTCTGGAAACACCATATATTTT; size: few; D: -; V: TRBV19; J: TRBJ1-3
CDR3: CASSKGGGSYGYTF; DNA: TGTGCCAGCTCGAAGGGTGGCGGTAGCTATGGCTACACCTTC; size: few; D: -; V: TRBV18; J: TRBJ1-2
CDR3: CASSADRGTGYTF; DNA: TGTGCCAGCAGTGCGGACAGGGGGACTGGCTACACCTTC; size: few; D: TRBD1; V: TRBV6-5; J: TRBJ1-2
CDR3: CASSRGLAGTYEQYF; DNA: TGTGCCAGCAGCCGAGGACTAGCGGGGACCTACGAGCAGTACTTC; size: few; D: TRBD2; V: TRBV4-2; J: TRBJ2-7
CDR3: CASNLAGGSTDTQYF; DNA: TGTGCCAGCAACCTGGCGGGAGGGAGCACAGATACGCAGTATTTT; size: -; D: TRBD2; V: TRBV9; J: TRBJ2-3
CDR3: CASSITSGYEQYF; DNA: TGTGCCAGTAGTATTACTTCGGGCTACGAGCAGTACTTC; size: few; D: -; V: TRBV19; J: TRBJ2-7
CDR3: CASRGSGGMNTGELFF; DNA: TGTGCCAGCAGGGGTAGCGGGGGGATGAACACCGGGGAGCTGTTTTTT; size: few; D: TRBD2; V: TRBV27; J: TRBJ2-2
CDR3: CASSVRPGETSGNTIYF; DNA: TGTGCCAGCAGCGTTCGTCCAGGCGAAACCTCTGGAAACACCATATATTTT; size: -; D: -; V: TRBV9; J: TRBJ1-3
CDR3: CASSLKSDTGELFF; DNA: TGCGCCAGCAGCTTGAAGTCCGACACCGGGGAGCTGTTTTTT; size: -; D: -; V: TRBV5-1; J: TRBJ2-2
CDR3: CSVEGTWGRVTDTQYF; DNA: TGCAGCGTTGAAGGGACGTGGGGCAGGGTGACAGATACGCAGTATTTT; size: few; D: -; V: TRBV29-1; J: TRBJ2-3
CDR3: CASSLGRPGTGDTEAFF; DNA: TGTGCCAGCAGCTTGGGTCGACCCGGGACAGGGGACACTGAAGCTTTCTTT; size: few; D: TRBD1; V: TRBV5-4; J: TRBJ1-1
CDR3: CASSNRGLTTEAFF; DNA: TGTGCCAGCAGCAACAGGGGGCTAACTACTGAAGCTTTCTTT; size: -; D: TRBD1; V: TRBV7-2; J: TRBJ1-1
CDR3: CASSILSAGQETQYF; DNA: TGTGCCAGTAGTATCCTATCAGCGGGGCAAGAGACCCAGTACTTC; size: -; D: TRBD2; V: TRBV19; J: TRBJ2-5
CDR3: CASSSYGTRGETQYF; DNA: TGCGCCAGCAGCTCTTACGGTACCCGGGGTGAGACCCAGTACTTC; size: -; D: -; V: TRBV5-1; J: TRBJ2-5
CDR3: CASSPRWGPGNTIYF; DNA: TGTGCCAGCAGCCCCCGATGGGGGCCCGGAAACACCATATATTTT; size: few; D: -; V: TRBV9; J: TRBJ1-3
CDR3: CASSLYDSLNSPLHF; DNA: TGTGCCAGCAGCTTATATGACAGCCTAAATTCACCCCTCCACTTT; size: few; D: -; V: TRBV7-9; J: TRBJ1-6
CDR3: CASSLLTSGDTQYF; DNA: TGTGCCAGCAGCTTATTGACTAGCGGGGATACGCAGTATTTT; size: few; D: TRBD2; V: TRBV7-9; J: TRBJ2-3